The rows below give T cell receptor beta chains drawn from one sample of a study of blood T cell repertoires in COVID-19. Clones were read by immunoSEQ multiplex PCR, and TCRdb kept only the in-frame ones, dropping some. Of 150,000 to 200,000 clones listed, approximately 82% are singletons. Source material: peripheral blood. The origin of the receptors is a woman in her forties with COVID-19, enrolled during active disease. CDR3s include the opening cysteine and the closing phenylalanine or tryptophan. Each record gives: D gene, V gene, CDR3 length, clone size, J gene, CDR3 DNA, CDR3 protein. D genes are given only for firm matches. Expanded clones get a size class; other rows say once, few or many, or leave the size out.

>.|TRBV7-2|14|.|TRBJ1-1
TGTGCCAGCAGCTTGGTCCCTACTAACACTGAAGCTTTCTTT
CASSLVPTNTEAFF
>.|TRBV6-5|16|once|TRBJ1-2
TGTGCCAGCAGTTACTGGGGGGGCCGCGGGGGAGATGGCTACACCTTC
CASSYWGGRGGDGYTF
>.|TRBV27|12|.|TRBJ2-5
TGTGCCAGCAGTTTTTCCGGTGAGACCCAGTACTTC
CASSFSGETQYF
>TRBD2|TRBV14|16|.|TRBJ2-2
TGTGCCAGCAGCCCCATGACTAGCGGGTACACCGGGGAGCTGTTTTTT
CASSPMTSGYTGELFF
>.|TRBV18|12|.|TRBJ1-1
TGTGCCAGCTCACCATATCTCACTGAAGCTTTCTTT
CASSPYLTEAFF
>TRBD1|TRBV4-1|14|.|TRBJ2-5
TGCGCCAGCAGCTTTACAGGGGGCTTGGAGACCCAGTACTTC
CASSFTGGLETQYF
>TRBD2|TRBV9|16|.|TRBJ2-1
TGTGCCAGCAGCGTCCTAGCGGGAGCTTATGGGAATGAGCAGTTCTTC
CASSVLAGAYGNEQFF
>TRBD2|TRBV6-4|14|.|TRBJ2-2
TGTGCCAGCAAGCAAGCGGGAGAAACCGGGGAGCTGTTTTTT
CASKQAGETGELFF
>TRBD2|TRBV5-4|15|.|TRBJ2-5
TGTGCCAGCAGCTTTCGTAGCGGGGGTCAAGAGACCCAGTACTTC
CASSFRSGGQETQYF
>.|TRBV5-6|15|.|TRBJ2-7
TGTGCCAGCAGCCGACAAGGGGCAACAGACTACGAGCAGTACTTC
CASSRQGATDYEQYF
>TRBD2|TRBV18|14|.|TRBJ2-1
TGTGCCAGCTCCCCCCGACTAGCGGGGGGCCTGCAGTTCTTC
CASSPRLAGGLQFF
>.|TRBV3-1/TRBV3-2|12|once|TRBJ2-1
TGTGCCAGCAGCCAATTTAGTACAGGTCAGTTCTTC
CASSQFSTGQFF
>TRBD2|TRBV7-3|20|few|TRBJ2-1
TGTGCCAGCAGCTTACAACCGGGACTAGCGGGGCACCGATCCTACAATGAGCAGTTCTTC
CASSLQPGLAGHRSYNEQFF
>TRBD1|TRBV6-2/TRBV6-3|14|.|TRBJ2-1
TGTGCCAGCAGTTTTGTACGGCCAGGGGGTGAGCAGTTCTTC
CASSFVRPGGEQFF
>.|TRBV5-1|15|once|TRBJ1-1
TGCGCCAGCAGCTTGGAGGGGGTAGAGAACACTGAAGCTTTCTTT
CASSLEGVENTEAFF
>TRBD1|TRBV5-6|18|.|TRBJ1-6
TGTGCCAGCAGCCCCTCGCGGGACAGAATCTTCTTCGCTTCACCCCTCCACTTT
CASSPSRDRIFFASPLHF
>.|TRBV7-2|16|.|TRBJ2-5
TGTGCCAGCAGCTTAGACTATCTAGGATATGCGGAGACCCAGTACTTC
CASSLDYLGYAETQYF
>TRBD1|TRBV5-1|14|many|TRBJ1-6
TGCGCCAGCAGCCGGGCAGGGGGCCCTTCACCCCTCCACTTT
CASSRAGGPSPLHF
>.|TRBV7-9|13|.|TRBJ2-3
TGTGCCAGCAGCACAAAGGGGCCTGATACGCAGTATTTT
CASSTKGPDTQYF
>.|TRBV7-3|14|.|TRBJ2-1
TGTGCCAGCAGCAAGCCGGGGTCACACAATGAGCAGTTCTTC
CASSKPGSHNEQFF
>TRBD1|TRBV10-2|14|.|TRBJ2-1
TGCGCCAGCACCTTCTCGGTGGACAGGGGTGACCAGTTCTTC
CASTFSVDRGDQFF
>TRBD1|TRBV5-4|15|.|TRBJ1-3
TGTGCCAGCAGCTCCCGACAGGGCACTGGAAACACCATATATTTT
CASSSRQGTGNTIYF
>TRBD1|TRBV5-6|13|.|TRBJ2-3
TGTGCCAGCAGCTCTGACAGGGGCGATACGCAGTATTTT
CASSSDRGDTQYF
>.|TRBV6-6|13|.|TRBJ2-3
TGTGCCAGCAGGGGTATAGGGGGAGATACGCAGTATTTT
CASRGIGGDTQYF
>.|TRBV6-2/TRBV6-3|15|.|TRBJ2-5
TGTGCCAGCAGTTCGGACACTGGAAATCAAGAGACCCAGTACTTC
CASSSDTGNQETQYF
>TRBD1|TRBV19|13|.|TRBJ2-1
TGTGCCACCCGACAGGGGGTCTACAATGAGCAGTTCTTC
CATRQGVYNEQFF
>TRBD1|TRBV5-5|17|.|TRBJ2-3
TGTGCCAGCAGCCCGGGACAGACCCCAAGTAGCACAGATACGCAGTATTTT
CASSPGQTPSSTDTQYF
>TRBD2|TRBV19|14|.|TRBJ2-1
TGTGCCAGTAGCTGGACTAGCGGGTACAATGAGCAGTTCTTC
CASSWTSGYNEQFF
>.|TRBV6-6|13|.|TRBJ1-2
TGTGCCAGCAGTTTCGGGGATCCGTATGGCTACACCTTC
CASSFGDPYGYTF
>TRBD1|TRBV2|18|.|TRBJ1-2
TGTGCCAGCAGTGAGCTTCGACAGGGTCTCTTTGATGGCTATGGCTACACCTTC
CASSELRQGLFDGYGYTF
>TRBD2|TRBV6-5|15|.|TRBJ2-5
TGTGCCAGCAAGGGGTGGACTAGCGGGGTAAAGACCCAGTACTTC
CASKGWTSGVKTQYF
>.|TRBV7-2|14|.|TRBJ1-5
TGTGCCAGCAGCTTAGGGCAGGTCAATCAGCCCCAGCATTTT
CASSLGQVNQPQHF
>.|TRBV6-5|12|.|TRBJ1-5
TGTGCCAGCCGGGGTACCCATCAGCCCCAGCATTTT
CASRGTHQPQHF
>.|TRBV21-1|13|.|TRBJ1-4
TGTGCCAGCAGCAAAGTCCGTAATGAAAAACTGTTTTTT
CASSKVRNEKLFF
>TRBD1|TRBV30|13|many|TRBJ1-2
TGTGCCTGGAACTTCAGGGGGCGCGAGGGCTACACCTTC
CAWNFRGREGYTF
>.|TRBV19|14|.|TRBJ2-3
TGTGCCAGTAGTCAACAGGCAAACACAGATACGCAGTATTTT
CASSQQANTDTQYF